Reported below is one T cell receptor (beta chain). This clone's antigen is unknown. Per-nucleotide qualities are absent, and no much larger clonotype sits a single base away. Library generation was performed with PCR. Sequencing was performed on an Illumina HiSeq 2000. TCRdb itself trimmed the public reads at Q25 with fastp, ran MiXCR and retained productive beta chains. Rows are unified per CDR3 protein, each entry keeping the most common DNA and genes. The sample table contains over 10,000 distinct CDR3 sequences; only one count was recorded for approximately 52% of them. The ten most abundant clones make up 28% of the sample. This specimen comes from a study of tumor-infiltrating lymphocytes in oesophageal squamous cell carcinoma (dated by TCRdb to 2016 to 2017). The TCR was taken from a female donor with esophageal squamous cell carcinoma. Sequenced sample: esophageal tumor tissue.

The CDR3 reads CASSETHESSLYSPLHF. The DNA reads TGTGCCAGCAGTGAGACTCATGAAAGCTCCCTTTATTCACCCCTCCACTTT. The chain uses TRBV6-2 or TRBV6-3 and TRBJ1-6; no D gene call is confident. The germline ends are 22 bases apart after V is trimmed by 5 bases and J by 8 bases. From the cysteine through the phenylalanine, the CDR3 covers 17 amino acids. The entry retains the CDR3 DNA only, 51 bases that are in frame from base 1. Reading the germline V gene gives CDR1 MNHEY and CDR2 SVGEGT.